The rows below give T cell receptor beta chains drawn from one sample of a study of OX40 agonist ivuxolimab in advanced cancers. Generated by immunoSEQ multiplex PCR, the TCRdb table keeps only in-frame clones and is missing some. The table lists about 47,000 clones, about nine tenths of them singletons, with 6.5% to 9% in the top ten. Sequenced here: CD4+ or CD8+ T cells sorted from blood, sampled in a trial of the OX40 agonist ivuxolimab. Receptors originate from an adult with an advanced solid tumor such as melanoma, head and neck, liver or kidney cancer. Each CDR3 is given without its conserved first and last residue.

ASSDRGPRGGELF | TRBV25-1
ASSPSSGRVFEQY | TRBV28
ASSRSVDEQY | TRBV6-1
ASSLTTNTEAF | TRBV7-2
ASSLEAGVNYGYT | TRBV5-6
ASSSQGGTEAF | TRBV7-2
ASSLAGAGLGGQY | TRBV7-9
ATEPGESPEAF | TRBV25-1
ASSLTKNTEAF | TRBV7-3
ASSVEGAYTEAF | TRBV2
ASSYSGQGAGELF | TRBV6-5
ASSLDLTRLYNEQF | TRBV11-2
ASSYRRGNQPQH | TRBV6-5
ASSPRDVILHTEAF | TRBV18
ASRDSYYGYT | TRBV2
ASSLGQGEGDEAF | TRBV5-1
ASRGGARTGELF | TRBV27
ASSLWTENTEAF | TRBV5-1
ASSLGGTGGYEQY | TRBV7-2
TSSQDGRWQLNEKLF | TRBV1
ASSLRGQNTEAF | TRBV7-9
ASTLPGGFNEQF | TRBV7-9
ASSLWRLPGYGYT | TRBV5-6
ASSQDDSQSVYT | TRBV4-2
ASSLAGTAGDGYT | TRBV5-4
ASSSGHLGLAGGPVEQF | TRBV19
ASSPNRAVDYGYT | TRBV7-2
ASSFLPGQGNEKLF | TRBV6-5
ASSETTVSRETQY | TRBV6-1
ASSPLMGLAATYNEQF | TRBV7-9
ASSLTSGSSYEQY | TRBV5-1
ASSRDRGRFGNTIY | TRBV18
ASSLRARSGNTIY | TRBV28
ASSLMTAIRTSGRSTSYEQY | TRBV5-1
ASSARQGQETQY | TRBV9
ASSLGRETDTQY | TRBV5-1
ASVECTDTQY | TRBV6-4
ASSEDGGKSPLH | TRBV9
ASSPYEGADEQY | TRBV18
ASSFDRVTEAF | TRBV6-6
ASSLREGGSYEQY | TRBV11-2
ASSPRTSRGPYNEQF | TRBV18
ASSYSSRGTYNEQF | TRBV6-5
ASTPTGENTEAF | TRBV9
ASSSWTARTDTQY | TRBV7-2
ASSPRQGKSNEKLF | TRBV18
ASQRGQDYTEAF | TRBV6-1
ASSLRADRGRYNEQF | TRBV11-3
ASSPSGAINSPLH | TRBV18
ATSLEAPPGDTQY | TRBV15
ASSESGRGVSGANVLT | TRBV25-1
ASSPTSGRALNEQF | TRBV5-6
ASSSGTSGYTGELF | TRBV7-6